This paragraph covers one TCR beta chain sequence. Trimming took off 0 bases at V and 3 bases at J, with 24 bases between the two ends. The CDR3 has 19 amino acids. Germline loops: CDR1 DFQATT, CDR2 SNEGSKA (reference sequence). These data are taken from a study of T-cell reconstitution after alpha-beta-depleted transplantation in children. Unique molecular identifiers featured in how the TCRbeta library was prepared. TCRdb itself ran the PCR reads through MiXCR, one entry per CDR3 protein. The data contain 440,000 or so distinct CDR3 sequences, 43% of them seen just once; the ten biggest clones take up 25% to 30%.

The clonotype was recovered from a girl aged 2 to 10 with aplastic anemia, due to receive a stem cell transplant. The input for sequencing was PBMCs, taken before TCRalphabeta/CD19-depleted stem cell transplant. V usage is TRBV20-1 and J usage is TRBJ1-5; D gene unclear. CDR3 sequence reads: CSARDTLDQPLWANQPQHF. DNA for the CDR3: TGCAGTGCTAGAGATACTCTTGACCAGCCCCTATGGGCCAATCAGCCCCAGCATTTT.